The present T cell receptor beta chain was sequenced within a study of memory CD4+ T cells and cytomegalovirus serostatus. Study-level background: This sample comes from healthy Belgian adults, several CMV seropositive, 20 to 25 seronegative. Findings and caveats of the study: Suggested: most of the CMV-linked TCR signature lies in CD4+ memory cells. Each of roughly 65 CMV-associated TCRbeta sequences occurred in one to five individuals.

Single viable CD3+CD4+CD8-CD45RO+ cells were sorted as the memory CD4+ T cells. In the case of this clone: Its antigen remains unknown.

Per the germline V gene, CDR1 is SGHVS and CDR2 is FNYEAQ. The CDR3 runs to 15 residues. V dropped 0 bases and J dropped 3 bases, with 12 bases sitting between them. In the source study's methods: Out-of-frame sequences were removed, leaving roughly 2,200,000 distinct TCRbeta sequences. Clones were sequenced by immunoSEQ multiplex PCR, and TCRdb holds only the in-frame ones, with some missing. That table furnishes V, J and clone size, whereas the DNA furnished D and trimming. The table has 41,000 or so clones, roughly 80% seen once. This chain links TRBV7-6 with TRBJ2-7; D might be TRBD1 or TRBD2, each matching 6 bases. The TCR originated in an adult in good health and CMV-seronegative. The specimen sequenced was memory CD4+ T cells from blood. The CDR3 sequence is CASSLAFGGGYEQYF. In DNA, the CDR3 is TGTGCCAGCAGCTTAGCGTTCGGAGGGGGCTACGAGCAGTACTTC.